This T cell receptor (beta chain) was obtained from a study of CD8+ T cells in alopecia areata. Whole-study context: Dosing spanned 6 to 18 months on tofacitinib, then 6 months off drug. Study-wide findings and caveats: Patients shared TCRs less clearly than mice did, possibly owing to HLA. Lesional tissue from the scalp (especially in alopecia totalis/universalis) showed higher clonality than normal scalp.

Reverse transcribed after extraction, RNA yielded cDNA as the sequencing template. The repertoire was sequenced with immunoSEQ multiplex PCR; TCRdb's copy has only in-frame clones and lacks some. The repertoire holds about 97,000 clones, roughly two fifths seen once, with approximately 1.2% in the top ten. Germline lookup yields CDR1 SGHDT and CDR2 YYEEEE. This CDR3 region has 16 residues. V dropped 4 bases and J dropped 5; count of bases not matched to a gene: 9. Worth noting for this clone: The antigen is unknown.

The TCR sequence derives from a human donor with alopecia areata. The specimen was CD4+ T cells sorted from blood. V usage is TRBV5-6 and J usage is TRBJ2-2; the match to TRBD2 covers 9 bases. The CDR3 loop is CASSARLAVQTGELFF. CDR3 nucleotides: TGTGCCAGCAGCGCAAGACTAGCGGTACAGACCGGGGAGCTGTTTTTT.